The rows below give T cell receptor beta chains drawn from one sample of a study of blood T cell repertoires in COVID-19. Generated by immunoSEQ multiplex PCR, the TCRdb table keeps only in-frame clones and is missing some. The table records about 180,000 clones, more than 85% of them present only once. The sequenced material came from peripheral blood. Receptors were obtained from a woman in her 30s with active or convalescent COVID-19. Each CDR3 is given with its conserved first and last residue. Fields, in order: clone size, V gene, D gene, J gene, CDR3 DNA, CDR3 protein. The D gene is left open where the match is weak. Rows give clone size only sometimes, using once, few, many, or a class for an expanded clone.

>-|TRBV5-6|-|TRBJ1-5
TGTGCCAGCAGTAGTGGAGGCCAGCCCCAGCATTTT
CASSSGGQPQHF
>-|TRBV27|-|TRBJ2-2
TGTGCCAGCAGTTTATCGAGAACCGGGGAGCTGTTTTTT
CASSLSRTGELFF
>-|TRBV4-1|TRBD1|TRBJ1-2
TGCGCCAGCAGCCAAGGGGGGACAGGGGCTAAGTCCGATGGCTACACCTTC
CASSQGGTGAKSDGYTF
>-|TRBV18|-|TRBJ1-6
TGTGCCAGCTCACCGACAGGTACCTATAATTCACCCCTCCACTTT
CASSPTGTYNSPLHF
>-|TRBV3-1/TRBV3-2|-|TRBJ2-7
TGTGCCAGTTGCAGAAATGAAAACTACGAGCAGTACTTC
CASCRNENYEQYF
>-|TRBV28|TRBD1|TRBJ1-5
TGTGCCAGCAGTTTACTGACAGGGGGGAATCAGCCCCAGCATTTT
CASSLLTGGNQPQHF
>-|TRBV5-1|TRBD1|TRBJ1-4
TGCGCCAGCAGCTTGGGGGGACAGGGGACTGAAAAACTGTTTTTT
CASSLGGQGTEKLFF
>-|TRBV11-2|TRBD1|TRBJ1-2
TGTGCCAGCAGCTTAGCCCGGACAGGGGATGGCTACACCTTC
CASSLARTGDGYTF
>-|TRBV7-9|TRBD1|TRBJ1-1
TGTGCCAGCAGCCCCGGGACAGGGCTCACTGAAGCTTTCTTT
CASSPGTGLTEAFF
>-|TRBV5-6|-|TRBJ2-5
TGTGCCAGCAGTCCCGACGGTGGGCGTTTGACCCAGTACTTC
CASSPDGGRLTQYF
>-|TRBV21-1|-|TRBJ1-1
TGTGCCAGCAGCAAAAGGGCAGGGGTGAACACTGAAGCTTTCTTT
CASSKRAGVNTEAFF
>few|TRBV19|TRBD2|TRBJ2-2
TGTGCCAGTAGTCCCACCTTAGCGGGAGTCGGCACCGGGGAGCTGTTTTTT
CASSPTLAGVGTGELFF
>-|TRBV3-1/TRBV3-2|-|TRBJ1-1
TGTGCCAGCAGCCAAGGGGCAGGGTCGAACACTGAAGCTTTCTTT
CASSQGAGSNTEAFF
>-|TRBV30|TRBD1|TRBJ2-7
TGTGCCTGGAGTGCCGGGACAGGGGCTTACGAGCAGTACTTC
CAWSAGTGAYEQYF
>-|TRBV5-6|TRBD2|TRBJ2-2
TGTGCCAGCAGCTTCGGGACTAGTAGGGGCCGGGGGGAGCTGTTTTTT
CASSFGTSRGRGELFF
>-|TRBV30|TRBD1|TRBJ1-2
TGTGCCTGGACGGACAGGCTATACTATGGCTACACCTTC
CAWTDRLYYGYTF